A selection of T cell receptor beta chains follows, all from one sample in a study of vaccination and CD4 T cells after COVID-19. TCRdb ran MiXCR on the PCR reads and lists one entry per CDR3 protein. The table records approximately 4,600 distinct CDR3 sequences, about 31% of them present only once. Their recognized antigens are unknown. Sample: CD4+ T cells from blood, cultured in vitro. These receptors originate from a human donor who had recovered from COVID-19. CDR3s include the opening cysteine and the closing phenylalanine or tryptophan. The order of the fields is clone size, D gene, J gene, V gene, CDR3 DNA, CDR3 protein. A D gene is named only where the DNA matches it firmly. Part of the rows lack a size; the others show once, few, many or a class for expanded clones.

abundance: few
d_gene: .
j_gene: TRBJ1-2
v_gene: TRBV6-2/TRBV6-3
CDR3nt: TGTGCCAGCAGAACGGGCTACAGGGCCCCCTATGGCTACACCTTC
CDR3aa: CASRTGYRAPYGYTF

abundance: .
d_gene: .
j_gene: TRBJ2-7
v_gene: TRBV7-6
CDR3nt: TGTGCCAGCAGCTTAAGGGCCGGGGACGAGCAGTACTTC
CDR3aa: CASSLRAGDEQYF

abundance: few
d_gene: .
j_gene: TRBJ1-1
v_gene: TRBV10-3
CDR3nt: TGTGCCATCAGTGTGAGGGGCATGGACACTGAAGCTTTCTTT
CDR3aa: CAISVRGMDTEAFF

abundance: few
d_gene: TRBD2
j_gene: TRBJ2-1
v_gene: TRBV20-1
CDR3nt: TGCAGTGCTTCCGGGACTACCGCGAGGGAGCAGTTCTTC
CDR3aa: CSASGTTAREQFF

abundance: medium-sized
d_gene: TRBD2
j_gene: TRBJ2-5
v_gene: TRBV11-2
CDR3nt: TGTGCCAGCAGCTCTTCTACTAGCGGGGGGGCCGAGACCCAGTACTTC
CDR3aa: CASSSSTSGGAETQYF

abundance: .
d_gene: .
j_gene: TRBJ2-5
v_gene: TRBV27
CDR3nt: TGTGCCAGCAGTTTATTTATGCGATCCTCGATGTCCCAAGAGACCCAGTACTTC
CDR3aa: CASSLFMRSSMSQETQYF

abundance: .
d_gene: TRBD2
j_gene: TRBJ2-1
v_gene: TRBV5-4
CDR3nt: TGTGCCAGCAGCTTGGGCGGGGGGCAATACAATGAGCAGTTCTTC
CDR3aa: CASSLGGGQYNEQFF

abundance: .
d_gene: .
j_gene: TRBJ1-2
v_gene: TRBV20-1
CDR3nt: TGCAGTGCTAGAAACAGAGACTATGGCTACACCTTC
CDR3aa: CSARNRDYGYTF

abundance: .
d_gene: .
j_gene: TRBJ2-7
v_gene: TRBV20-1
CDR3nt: TGCAGTGCTAGAGCGGGGCTCCACGAGCAGTACTTC
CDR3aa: CSARAGLHEQYF

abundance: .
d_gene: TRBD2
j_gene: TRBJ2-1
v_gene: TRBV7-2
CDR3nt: TGTGCCAGCAGCTTCCGGACTAGCGGCTACAATGAGCAGTTCTTC
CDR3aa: CASSFRTSGYNEQFF

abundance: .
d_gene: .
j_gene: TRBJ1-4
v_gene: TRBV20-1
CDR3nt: TGCAGTGCTGGGGGGGTTTGGAGTGAGAAACTGTTTTTT
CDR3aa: CSAGGVWSEKLFF

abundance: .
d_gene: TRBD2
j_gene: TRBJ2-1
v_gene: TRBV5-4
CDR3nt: TGTGCCAGCAGCTTGGTCACGAGCGGGAGTAATGAGCAGTTCTTC
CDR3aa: CASSLVTSGSNEQFF

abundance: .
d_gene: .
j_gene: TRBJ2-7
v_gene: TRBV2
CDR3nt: TGTGCCAGCAGCTTCGGGACCCCAGGGATACACGAGCAGTACTTC
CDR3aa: CASSFGTPGIHEQYF